What follows describes a single TCR beta chain. Antigen unknown. Some clones are missing from TCRdb's copy, which holds only in-frame ones; the method was immunoSEQ multiplex PCR. The sample includes a few million clones, approximately 95% of them seen just once. The sample comes from a study of shared clonotypes between healthy human individuals. Turning to the study itself: A donor's plate count was three for CD4 naive and three for CD4 memory; CD8 naive had two and CD8 memory one. General study points: Unshared clonotypes carried lower generation probabilities than those common to all four donors.

The V gene's germline CDR1 is MNHEY and CDR2 SVGAGI. The CDR3 has 15 amino acids. Trimming took 6 bases from V and 3 from J; bases not matched to a gene: 3. Free of recent acute infections or vaccinations, the donors were healthy HIV-negative adults. V usage is TRBV6-5 and J usage is TRBJ2-2; TRBD2 agrees at 11 bases. This sequence was found in a man aged 18 to 35 in good health. Some clones in this sample may be carry-over from other donors' samples. The sequenced material came from naive CD4+ T cells from PBMCs. Indicated subset: CD45RA+ positively selected. CDR3 nucleotides: TGTGCCAGCAGGCCGGGACTAGCGGACACCGGGGAGCTGTTTTTT. It encodes CASRPGLADTGELFF.